This record covers a single TCR beta chain. The data originate from a study of blood T cells in healthy people across ages. Background on the study: For every two T cells, template switching captured about one barcoded beta molecule.

The sample providers were healthy Caucasian people from Russia, aged roughly 6 to 90. The extraction recovered at least 6 micrograms of total RNA per sample. A sample-barcoded 5' primer and a J-beta primer mix were used in a second PCR of roughly 7 to 11 cycles. TCRdb redid the calling of the 5' RACE reads with MiXCR, one entry per CDR3 protein. This sample has around 320,000 distinct CDR3 sequences, with around 30% found just once. Trimming removed 4 bases at V and 6 bases at J, with 12 bases between. CDR1 and CDR2 from the germline V gene are KGHSH and LQKENI. This CDR3 spans 13 amino acids. The sequencing input was blood. This clonotype was sampled from a woman between 70 and 85 years old in good health. J is TRBJ1-1 and V is TRBV18, with a weak D call TRBD1 (5 bases). In DNA form, the CDR3 reads TGTGCCAGCTCACGGATCCGGGACGCTGAAGCTTTCTTT. As protein: CASSRIRDAEAFF.